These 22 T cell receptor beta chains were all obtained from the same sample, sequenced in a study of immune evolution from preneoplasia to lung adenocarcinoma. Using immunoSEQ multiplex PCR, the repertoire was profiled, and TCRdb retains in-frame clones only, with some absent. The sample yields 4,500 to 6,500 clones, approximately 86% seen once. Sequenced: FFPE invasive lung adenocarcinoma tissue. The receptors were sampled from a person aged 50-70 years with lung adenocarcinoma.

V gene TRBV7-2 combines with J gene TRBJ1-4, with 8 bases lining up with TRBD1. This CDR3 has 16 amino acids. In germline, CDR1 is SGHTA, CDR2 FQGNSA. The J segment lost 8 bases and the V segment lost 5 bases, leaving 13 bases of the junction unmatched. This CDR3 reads CASSVGYRGGNEKLFF. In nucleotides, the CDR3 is TGTGCCAGCAGCGTAGGGTACAGGGGGGGAAACGAAAAACTGTTTTTT.

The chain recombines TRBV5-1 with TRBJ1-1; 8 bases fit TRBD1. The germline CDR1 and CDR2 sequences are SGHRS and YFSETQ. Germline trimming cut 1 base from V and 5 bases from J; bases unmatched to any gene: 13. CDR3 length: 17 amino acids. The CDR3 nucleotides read TGCGCCAGCAGCTTGCAGAGTTCGACAGGGGAGGGGACTGAAGCTTTCTTT. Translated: CASSLQSSTGEGTEAFF. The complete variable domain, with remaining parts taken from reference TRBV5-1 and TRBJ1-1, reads KAGVTQTPRYLIKTRGQQVTLSCSPISGHRSVSWYQQTPGQGLQFLFEYFSETQRNKGNFPGRFSGRQFSNSRSEMNVSTLELGDSALYLCASSLQSSTGEGTEAFFGQGTRLTVV.

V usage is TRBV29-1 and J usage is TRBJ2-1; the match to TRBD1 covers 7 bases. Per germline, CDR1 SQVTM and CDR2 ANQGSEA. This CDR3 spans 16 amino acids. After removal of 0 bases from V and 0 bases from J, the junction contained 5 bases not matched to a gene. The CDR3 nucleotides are TGCAGCGTTGAAGATCCGGACAGGAGCTCCTACAATGAGCAGTTCTTC. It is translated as CSVEDPDRSSYNEQFF.

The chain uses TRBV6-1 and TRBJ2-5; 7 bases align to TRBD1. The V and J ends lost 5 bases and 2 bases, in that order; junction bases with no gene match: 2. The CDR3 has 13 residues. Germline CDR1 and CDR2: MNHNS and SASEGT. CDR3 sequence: CASSWDSQETQYF. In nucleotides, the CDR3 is TGTGCCAGCAGTTGGGACAGTCAAGAGACCCAGTACTTC.

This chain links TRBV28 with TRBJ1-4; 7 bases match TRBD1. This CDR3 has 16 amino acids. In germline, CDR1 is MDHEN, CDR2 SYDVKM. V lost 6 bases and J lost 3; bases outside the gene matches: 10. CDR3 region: CASSPLSRGPNEKLFF. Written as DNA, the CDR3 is TGTGCCAGCAGCCCTTTATCTAGGGGGCCTAATGAAAAACTGTTTTTT.

CDR3 residues: CASSLGQGLGEQFF. CDR3 sequence (DNA): TGTGCCAGCAGCCTCGGACAGGGGCTGGGTGAGCAGTTCTTC. The rearrangement uses TRBV11-1 and TRBJ2-1; TRBD1 matches 9 bases. V shed 5 bases and J 9 bases; nucleotides not matched to a gene: 8. There are 14 residues in the CDR3. Germline CDR1 SGHAT, CDR2 FQDESV (reference sequence).

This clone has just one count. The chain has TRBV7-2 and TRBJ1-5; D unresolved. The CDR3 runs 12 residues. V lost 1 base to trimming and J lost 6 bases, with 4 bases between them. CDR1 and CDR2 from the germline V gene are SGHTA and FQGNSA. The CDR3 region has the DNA TGTGCCAGCAGCTTAGGGGGTCAGCCCCAGCATTTT. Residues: CASSLGGQPQHF.

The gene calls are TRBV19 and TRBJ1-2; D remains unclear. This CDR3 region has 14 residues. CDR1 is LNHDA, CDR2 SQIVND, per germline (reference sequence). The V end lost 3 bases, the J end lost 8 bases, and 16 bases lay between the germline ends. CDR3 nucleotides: TGTGCCAGTAGTATTGGCGACGTTCGATTGGGCTACACCTTC. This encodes CASSIGDVRLGYTF.

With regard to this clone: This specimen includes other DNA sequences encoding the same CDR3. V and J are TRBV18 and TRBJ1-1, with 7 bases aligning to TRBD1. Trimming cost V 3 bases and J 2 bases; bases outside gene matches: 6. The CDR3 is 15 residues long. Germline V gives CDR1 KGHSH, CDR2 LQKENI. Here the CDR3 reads CASSPRDSRNTEAFF. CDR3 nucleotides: TGTGCCAGCTCACCCCGGGACAGCCGTAACACTGAAGCTTTCTTT.

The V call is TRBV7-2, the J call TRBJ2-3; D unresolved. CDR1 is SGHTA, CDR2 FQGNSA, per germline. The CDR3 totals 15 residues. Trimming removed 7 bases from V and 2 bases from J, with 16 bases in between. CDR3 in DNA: TGTGCCAGCAACCTTGGGCGGAACCCCACAGATACGCAGTATTTT. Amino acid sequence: CASNLGRNPTDTQYF.

DNA for the CDR3: TGCAGCGTTGAAGGGGGGGAGCCCTACAATGAGCAGTTCTTC. This sequence encodes CSVEGGEPYNEQFF. This rearrangement joins TRBV29-1 to TRBJ2-1, with D tentatively TRBD2 (6 bases). Trimming removed 1 base at V and 2 bases at J, with 9 bases between. Per the germline V gene, CDR1 is SQVTM and CDR2 is ANQGSEA. CDR3 size: 14 residues.

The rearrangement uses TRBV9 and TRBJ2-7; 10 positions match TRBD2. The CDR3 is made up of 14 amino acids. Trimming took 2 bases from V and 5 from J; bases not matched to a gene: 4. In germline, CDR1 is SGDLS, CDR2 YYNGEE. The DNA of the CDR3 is TGTGCCAGCAGCGTTAGCGGGAGGACAAACGAGCAGTACTTC. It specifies CASSVSGRTNEQYF.

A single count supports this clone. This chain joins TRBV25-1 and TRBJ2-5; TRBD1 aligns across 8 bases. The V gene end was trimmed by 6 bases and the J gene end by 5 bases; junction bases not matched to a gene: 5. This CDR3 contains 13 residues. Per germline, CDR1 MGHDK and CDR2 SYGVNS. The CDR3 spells CASRTGARETQYF. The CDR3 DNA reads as TGTGCCAGCAGGACAGGGGCGAGGGAGACCCAGTACTTC.

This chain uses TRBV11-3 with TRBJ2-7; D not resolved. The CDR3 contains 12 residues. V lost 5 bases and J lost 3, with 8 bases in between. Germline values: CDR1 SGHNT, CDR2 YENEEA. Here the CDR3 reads CASSQGGYEQYF. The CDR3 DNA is TGTGCCAGCAGCCAAGGCGGCTACGAGCAGTACTTC.

CDR3 sequence (DNA): TGTGCCAGCAGCTTAGATTTGCGGACGCGGGGCTACACCTTC. Its translation: CASSLDLRTRGYTF. The chain uses TRBV7-9 and TRBJ1-2; D remains unclear. The germline gives CDR1 SEHNR, CDR2 FQNEAQ (reference sequence). The CDR3 loop spans 14 amino acids. V shed 1 base and J shed 8 bases, with 14 bases lying between them. The entire variable domain, with the rest obtained from reference TRBV7-9 and TRBJ1-2, is as follows: DTGVSQNPRHKITKRGQNVTFRCDPISEHNRLYWYRQTLGQGPEFLTYFQNEAQLEKSRLLSDRFSAERPKGSFSTLEIQRTEQGDSAMYLCASSLDLRTRGYTFGSGTRLTVV.

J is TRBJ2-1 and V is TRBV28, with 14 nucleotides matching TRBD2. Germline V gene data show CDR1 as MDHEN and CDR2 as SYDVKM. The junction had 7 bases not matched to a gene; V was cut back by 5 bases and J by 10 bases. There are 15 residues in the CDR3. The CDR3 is CASSPGLAGGYEQFF. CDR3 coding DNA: TGTGCCAGCAGTCCCGGACTAGCGGGAGGATACGAGCAGTTCTTC.

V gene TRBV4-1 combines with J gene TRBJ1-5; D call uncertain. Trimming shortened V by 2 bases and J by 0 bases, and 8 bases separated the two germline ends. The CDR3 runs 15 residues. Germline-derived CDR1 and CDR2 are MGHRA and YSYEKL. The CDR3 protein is CASSQQDVSNQPQHF. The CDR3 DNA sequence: TGCGCCAGCAGCCAACAGGACGTTAGCAATCAGCCCCAGCATTTT.

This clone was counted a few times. CDR3 sequence (DNA): TGTGCCAGCAGGACAGGAGATTCCTTGGGAAAACTGTTTTTT. Protein sequence: CASRTGDSLGKLFF. This chain uses TRBV6-5 with TRBJ1-4, with a possible D match to TRBD1 (6 bases). Germline-derived CDR1 and CDR2 are MNHEY and SVGAGI. This CDR3 is 14 amino acids long. Trimming took 6 bases from V and 10 from J, leaving 18 bases between them.

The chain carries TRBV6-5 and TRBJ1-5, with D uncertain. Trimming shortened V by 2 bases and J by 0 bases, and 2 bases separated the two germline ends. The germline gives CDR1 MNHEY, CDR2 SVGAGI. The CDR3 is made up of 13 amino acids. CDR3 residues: CASSYDSNQPQHF. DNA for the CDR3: TGTGCCAGCAGTTACGATAGCAATCAGCCCCAGCATTTT.

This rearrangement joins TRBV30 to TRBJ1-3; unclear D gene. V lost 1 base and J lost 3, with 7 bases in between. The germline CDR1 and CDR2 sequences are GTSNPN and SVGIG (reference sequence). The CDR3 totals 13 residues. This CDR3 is CAWSAGNGNTIYF. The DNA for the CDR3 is TGTGCCTGGAGTGCCGGGAATGGAAACACCATATATTTT.

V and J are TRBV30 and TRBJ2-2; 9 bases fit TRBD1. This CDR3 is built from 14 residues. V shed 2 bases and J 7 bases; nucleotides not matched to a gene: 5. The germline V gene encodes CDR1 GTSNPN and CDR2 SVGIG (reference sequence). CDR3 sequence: CAWSSGQGIGELFF. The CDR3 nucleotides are TGTGCCTGGAGTTCGGGACAGGGTATCGGGGAGCTGTTTTTT.

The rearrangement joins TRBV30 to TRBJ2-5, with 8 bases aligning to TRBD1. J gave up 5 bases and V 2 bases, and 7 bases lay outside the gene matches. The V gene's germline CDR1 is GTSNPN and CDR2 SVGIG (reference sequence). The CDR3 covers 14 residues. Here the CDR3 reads CAWSSTGVAETQYF. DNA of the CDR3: TGTGCCTGGAGTTCGACAGGGGTTGCCGAGACCCAGTACTTC.